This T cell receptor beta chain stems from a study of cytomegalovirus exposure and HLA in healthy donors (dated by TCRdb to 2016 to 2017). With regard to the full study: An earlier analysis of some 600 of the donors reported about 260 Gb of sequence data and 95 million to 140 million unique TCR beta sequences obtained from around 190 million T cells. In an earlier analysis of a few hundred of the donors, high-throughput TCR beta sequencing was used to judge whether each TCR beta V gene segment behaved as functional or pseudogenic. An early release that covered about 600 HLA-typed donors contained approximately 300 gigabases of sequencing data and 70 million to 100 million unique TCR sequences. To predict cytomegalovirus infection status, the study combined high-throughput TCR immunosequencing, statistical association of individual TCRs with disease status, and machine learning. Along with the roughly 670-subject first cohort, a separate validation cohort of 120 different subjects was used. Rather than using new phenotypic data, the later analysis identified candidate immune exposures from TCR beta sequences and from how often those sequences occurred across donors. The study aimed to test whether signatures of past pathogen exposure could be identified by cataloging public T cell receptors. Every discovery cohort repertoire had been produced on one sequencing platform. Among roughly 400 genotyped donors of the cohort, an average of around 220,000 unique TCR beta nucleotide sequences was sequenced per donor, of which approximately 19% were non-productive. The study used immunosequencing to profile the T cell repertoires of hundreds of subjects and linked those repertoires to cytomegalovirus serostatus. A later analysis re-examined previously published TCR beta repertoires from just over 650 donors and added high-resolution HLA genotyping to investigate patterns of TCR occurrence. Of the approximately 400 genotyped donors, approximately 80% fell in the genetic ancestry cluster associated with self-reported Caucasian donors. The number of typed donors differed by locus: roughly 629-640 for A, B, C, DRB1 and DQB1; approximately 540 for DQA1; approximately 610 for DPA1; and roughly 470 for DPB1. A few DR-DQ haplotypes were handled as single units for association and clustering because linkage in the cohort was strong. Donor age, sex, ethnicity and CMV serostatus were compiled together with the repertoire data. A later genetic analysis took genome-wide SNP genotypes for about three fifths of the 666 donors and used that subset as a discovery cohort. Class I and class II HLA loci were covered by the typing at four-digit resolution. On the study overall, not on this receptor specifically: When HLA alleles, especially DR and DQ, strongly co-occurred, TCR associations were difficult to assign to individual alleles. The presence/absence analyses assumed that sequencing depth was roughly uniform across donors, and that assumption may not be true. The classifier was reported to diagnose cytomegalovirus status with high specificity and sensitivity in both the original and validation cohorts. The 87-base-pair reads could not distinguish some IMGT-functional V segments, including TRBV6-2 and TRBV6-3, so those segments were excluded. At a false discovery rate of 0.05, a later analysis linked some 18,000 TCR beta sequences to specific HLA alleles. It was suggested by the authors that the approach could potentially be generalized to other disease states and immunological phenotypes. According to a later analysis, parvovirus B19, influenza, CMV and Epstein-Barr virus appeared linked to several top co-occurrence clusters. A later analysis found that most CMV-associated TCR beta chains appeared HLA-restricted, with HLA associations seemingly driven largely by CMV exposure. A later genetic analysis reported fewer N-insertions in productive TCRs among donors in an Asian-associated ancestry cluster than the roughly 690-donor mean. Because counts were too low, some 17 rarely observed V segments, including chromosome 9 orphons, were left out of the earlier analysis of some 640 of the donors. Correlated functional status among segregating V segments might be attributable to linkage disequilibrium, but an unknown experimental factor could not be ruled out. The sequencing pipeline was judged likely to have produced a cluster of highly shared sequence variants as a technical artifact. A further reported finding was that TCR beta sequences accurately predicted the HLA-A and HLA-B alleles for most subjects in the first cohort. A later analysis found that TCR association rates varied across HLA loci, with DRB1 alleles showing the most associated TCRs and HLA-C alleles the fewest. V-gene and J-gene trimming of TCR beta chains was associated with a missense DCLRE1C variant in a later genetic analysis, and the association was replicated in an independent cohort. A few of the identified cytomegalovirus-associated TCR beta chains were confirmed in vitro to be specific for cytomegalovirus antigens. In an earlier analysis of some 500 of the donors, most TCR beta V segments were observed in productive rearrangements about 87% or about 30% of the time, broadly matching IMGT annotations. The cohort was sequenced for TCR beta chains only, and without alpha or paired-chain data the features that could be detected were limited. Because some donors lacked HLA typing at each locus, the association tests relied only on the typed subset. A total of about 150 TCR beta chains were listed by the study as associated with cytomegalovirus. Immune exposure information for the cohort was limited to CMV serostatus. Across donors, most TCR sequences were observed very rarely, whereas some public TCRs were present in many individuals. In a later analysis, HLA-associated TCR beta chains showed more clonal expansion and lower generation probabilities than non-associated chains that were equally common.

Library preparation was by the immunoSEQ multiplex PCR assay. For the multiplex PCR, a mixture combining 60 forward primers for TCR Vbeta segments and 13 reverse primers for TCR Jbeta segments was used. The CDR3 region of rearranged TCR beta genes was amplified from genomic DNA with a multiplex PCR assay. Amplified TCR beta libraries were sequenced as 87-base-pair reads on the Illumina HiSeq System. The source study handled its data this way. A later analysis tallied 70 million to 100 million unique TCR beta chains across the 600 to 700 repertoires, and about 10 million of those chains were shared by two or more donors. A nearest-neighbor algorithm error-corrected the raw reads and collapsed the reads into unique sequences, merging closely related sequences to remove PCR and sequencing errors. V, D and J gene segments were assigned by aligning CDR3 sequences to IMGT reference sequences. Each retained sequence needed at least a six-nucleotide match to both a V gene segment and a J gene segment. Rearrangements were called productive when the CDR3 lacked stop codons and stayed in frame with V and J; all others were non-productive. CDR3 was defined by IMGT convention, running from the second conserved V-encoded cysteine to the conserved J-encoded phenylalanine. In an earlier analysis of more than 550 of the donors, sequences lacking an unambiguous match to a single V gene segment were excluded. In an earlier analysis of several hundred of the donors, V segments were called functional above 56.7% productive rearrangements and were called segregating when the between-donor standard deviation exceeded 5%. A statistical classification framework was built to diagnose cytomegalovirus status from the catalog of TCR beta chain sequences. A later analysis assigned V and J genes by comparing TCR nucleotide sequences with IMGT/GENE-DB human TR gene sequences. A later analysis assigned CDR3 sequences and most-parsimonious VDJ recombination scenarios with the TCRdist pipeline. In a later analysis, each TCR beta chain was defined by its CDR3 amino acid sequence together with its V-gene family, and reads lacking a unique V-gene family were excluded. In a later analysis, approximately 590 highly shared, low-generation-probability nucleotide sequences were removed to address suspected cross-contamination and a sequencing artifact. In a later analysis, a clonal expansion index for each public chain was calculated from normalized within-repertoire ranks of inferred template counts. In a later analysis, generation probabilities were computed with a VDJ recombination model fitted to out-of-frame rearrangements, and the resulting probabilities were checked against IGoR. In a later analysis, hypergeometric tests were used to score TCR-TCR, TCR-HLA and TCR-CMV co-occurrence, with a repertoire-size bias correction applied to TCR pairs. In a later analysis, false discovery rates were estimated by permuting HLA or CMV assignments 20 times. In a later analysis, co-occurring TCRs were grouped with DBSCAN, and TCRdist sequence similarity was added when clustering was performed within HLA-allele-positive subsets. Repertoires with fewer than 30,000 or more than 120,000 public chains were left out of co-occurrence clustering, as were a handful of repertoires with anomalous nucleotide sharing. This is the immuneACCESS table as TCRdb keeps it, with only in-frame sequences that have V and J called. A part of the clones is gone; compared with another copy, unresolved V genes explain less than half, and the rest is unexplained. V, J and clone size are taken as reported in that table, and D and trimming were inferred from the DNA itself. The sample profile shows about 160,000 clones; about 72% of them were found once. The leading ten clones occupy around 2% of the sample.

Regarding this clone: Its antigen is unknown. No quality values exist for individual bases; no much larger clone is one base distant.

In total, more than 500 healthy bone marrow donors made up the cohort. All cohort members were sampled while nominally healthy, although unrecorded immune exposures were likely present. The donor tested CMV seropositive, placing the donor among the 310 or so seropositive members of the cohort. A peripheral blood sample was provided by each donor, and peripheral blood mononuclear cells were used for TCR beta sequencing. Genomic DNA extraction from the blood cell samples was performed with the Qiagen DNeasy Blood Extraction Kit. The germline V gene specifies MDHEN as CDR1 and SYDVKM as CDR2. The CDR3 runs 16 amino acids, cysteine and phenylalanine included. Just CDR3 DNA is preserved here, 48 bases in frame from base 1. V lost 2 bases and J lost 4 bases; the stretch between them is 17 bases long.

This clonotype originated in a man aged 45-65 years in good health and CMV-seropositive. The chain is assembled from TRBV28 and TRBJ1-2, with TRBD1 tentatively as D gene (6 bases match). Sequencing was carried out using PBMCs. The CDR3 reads CASSLIVSRGGYGYTF. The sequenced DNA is TGTGCCAGCAGTTTAATTGTCAGCAGGGGTGGCTATGGCTACACCTTC.